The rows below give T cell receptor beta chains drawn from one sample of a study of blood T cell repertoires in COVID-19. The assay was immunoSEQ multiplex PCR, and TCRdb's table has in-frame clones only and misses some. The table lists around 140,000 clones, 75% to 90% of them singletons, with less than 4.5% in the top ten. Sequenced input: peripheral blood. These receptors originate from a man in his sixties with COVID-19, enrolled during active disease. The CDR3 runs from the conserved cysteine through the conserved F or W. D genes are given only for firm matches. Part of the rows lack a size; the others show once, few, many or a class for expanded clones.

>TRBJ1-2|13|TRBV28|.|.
TGTGCCAGCAGTTTACTAAGTGACAACGGCTACACCTTC
CASSLLSDNGYTF
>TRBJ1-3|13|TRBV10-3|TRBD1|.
TGTGCCATCCGACAGGGGGCTGGAAACACCATATATTTT
CAIRQGAGNTIYF
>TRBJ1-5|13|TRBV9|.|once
TGTGCCAGCAGCGTAGCAGGGAATCAGCCCCAGCATTTT
CASSVAGNQPQHF
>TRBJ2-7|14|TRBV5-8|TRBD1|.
TGTGCCAGCAGGGCTACAGGGGGGTCCTACGAGCAGTACTTC
CASRATGGSYEQYF
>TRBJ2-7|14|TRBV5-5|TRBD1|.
TGTGCCAGCAGCTTCCCGACAGGGATCTACGAGCAGTACTTC
CASSFPTGIYEQYF
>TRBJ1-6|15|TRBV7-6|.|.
TGTGCCAGCAGCTTAGCGCGGGCTGGGAATTCACCCCTCCACTTT
CASSLARAGNSPLHF
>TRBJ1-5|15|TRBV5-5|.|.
TGTGCCAGCAGTCCCCTTGGGGGCACGGGTCAGCCCCAGCATTTT
CASSPLGGTGQPQHF
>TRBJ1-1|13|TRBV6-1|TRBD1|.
TGTGCCAGCAGTGAAGGGGACAGGGCTGAAGCTTTCTTT
CASSEGDRAEAFF
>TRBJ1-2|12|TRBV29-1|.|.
TGCAGCGTTGGGGACATCAACTATGGCTACACCTTC
CSVGDINYGYTF
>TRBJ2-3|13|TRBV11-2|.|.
TGTGCCAGCCGACAGGCGGGGGAAGATACGCAGTATTTT
CASRQAGEDTQYF
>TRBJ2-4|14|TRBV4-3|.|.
TGCGCCAGCCGCCGGGGGCTGTTTGCCGGCATTCAGTACTTC
CASRRGLFAGIQYF
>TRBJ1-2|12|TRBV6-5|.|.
TGTGCCAGCCGCGACACCGCCTATGGCTACACCTTC
CASRDTAYGYTF
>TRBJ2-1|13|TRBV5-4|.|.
TGTGCCAGCAGCTTGGGGGCAGACAATGAGCAGTTCTTC
CASSLGADNEQFF
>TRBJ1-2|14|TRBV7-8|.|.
TGTGCCAGCAGTAGGGGAACAGGTCGGGATGGCTACACCTTC
CASSRGTGRDGYTF
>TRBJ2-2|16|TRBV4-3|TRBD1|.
TGCGCCAGCAGCCAAGAGACAGGGTTCAACACCGGGGAGCTGTTTTTT
CASSQETGFNTGELFF
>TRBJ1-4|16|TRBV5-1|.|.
TGCGCCAGCAGCCTATACCCTGCAGGGGACAATGAAAAACTGTTTTTT
CASSLYPAGDNEKLFF
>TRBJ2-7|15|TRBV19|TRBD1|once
TGTGCCAGTAGCCTAACCGGGACAGGGGGCTACGAGCAGTACTTC
CASSLTGTGGYEQYF
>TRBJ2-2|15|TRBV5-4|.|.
TGTGCCAGCAGCTTAAGACAGTTGAACACCGGGGAGCTGTTTTTT
CASSLRQLNTGELFF
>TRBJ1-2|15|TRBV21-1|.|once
TGTGCCAGCAGCAAGGGCGTAACAGGGGGTTGGGGCTACACCTTC
CASSKGVTGGWGYTF
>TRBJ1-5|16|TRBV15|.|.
TGTGCCACCAGCAGAGACCGTATGGGGCGAACTCAGCCCCAGCATTTT
CATSRDRMGRTQPQHF
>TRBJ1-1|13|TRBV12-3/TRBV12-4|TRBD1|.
TGTGCCAGCAGTTCAGACAGGGCTCGGGAAGCTTTCTTT
CASSSDRAREAFF
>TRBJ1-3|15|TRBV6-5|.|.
TGTGCCAGCAGTATGATAGACGCAGGGAGGAACACCATATATTTT
CASSMIDAGRNTIYF
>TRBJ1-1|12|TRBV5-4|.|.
TGTGCCAGCAGCCGGGGAAACACTGAAGCTTTCTTT
CASSRGNTEAFF
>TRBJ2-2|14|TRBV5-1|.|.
TGCGCCAGCAGCTCCTCCGGGGTTACCGGGGAGCTGTTTTTT
CASSSSGVTGELFF
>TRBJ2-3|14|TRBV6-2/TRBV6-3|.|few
TGTGCCAGCAGTTACGGGCAGTTCACAGATACGCAGTATTTT
CASSYGQFTDTQYF
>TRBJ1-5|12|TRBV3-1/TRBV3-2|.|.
TGTGCCAGCAGCCGACAGAATCAGCCCCAGCATTTT
CASSRQNQPQHF
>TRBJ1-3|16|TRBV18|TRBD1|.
TGTGCCAGCTCACCACGGACAGGGGGCTCTGGAAACACCATATATTTT
CASSPRTGGSGNTIYF
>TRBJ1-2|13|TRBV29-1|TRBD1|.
TGCAGCGTTGAACGGGACAGGGGGTATGGCTACACCTTC
CSVERDRGYGYTF
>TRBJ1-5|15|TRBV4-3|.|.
TGCGCCAGCAGCCAGTCAATGGACAGTGGCCAGCCCCAGCATTTT
CASSQSMDSGQPQHF
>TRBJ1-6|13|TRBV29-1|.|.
TGCAGCGTCCAAAGGGGTGAGAATTCACCCCTCCACTTT
CSVQRGENSPLHF
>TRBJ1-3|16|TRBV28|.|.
TGTGCCAGCAGTTTATATCTCGGGGGGACTGGAAACACCATATATTTT
CASSLYLGGTGNTIYF
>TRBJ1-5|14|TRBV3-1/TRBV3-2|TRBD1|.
TGTGCCAGCAGCGACAGGGATTTCGATCAGCCCCAGCATTTT
CASSDRDFDQPQHF
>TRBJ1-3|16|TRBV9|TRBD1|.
TGTGCCAGCAGCGTGGGGACAGGGATCTCTGGAAACACCATATATTTT
CASSVGTGISGNTIYF
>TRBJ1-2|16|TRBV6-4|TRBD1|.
TGTGCCAGCAGTGGAGCCGGGACAGGGCTCAACTATGGCTACACCTTC
CASSGAGTGLNYGYTF
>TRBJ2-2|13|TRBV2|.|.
TGTGCCAGCAGCCAACTAGTAACCGGGGAGCTGTTTTTT
CASSQLVTGELFF
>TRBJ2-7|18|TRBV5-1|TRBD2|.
TGCGCCAGCAGCTTCGGCCTCGCGGGGGGTCGGCGGGGGACCGAGCAGTACTTC
CASSFGLAGGRRGTEQYF
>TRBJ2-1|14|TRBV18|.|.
TGTGCCAGCTCACCAGAGAAGGGGAGGAATGAGCAGTTCTTC
CASSPEKGRNEQFF
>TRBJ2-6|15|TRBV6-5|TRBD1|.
TGTGCCAGCAGCCGAGGGGGCCCTGGGGCCAACGTCCTGACTTTC
CASSRGGPGANVLTF
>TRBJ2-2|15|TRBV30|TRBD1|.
TGTGCCTGGTCGACGGACAGGGGAAGAACCGGGGAGCTGTTTTTT
CAWSTDRGRTGELFF
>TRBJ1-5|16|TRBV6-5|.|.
TGTGCCAGCAGTTACGGGCAGGGGTTTAGTAATCAGCCCCAGCATTTT
CASSYGQGFSNQPQHF
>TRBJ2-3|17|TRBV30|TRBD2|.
TGTGCCTGGGGACTAGCGGGGGCGCCGAGCCCCCCAGATACGCAGTATTTT
CAWGLAGAPSPPDTQYF
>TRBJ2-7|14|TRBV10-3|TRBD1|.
TGTGCCATCAGCCCCGGGACAGGGGACTACGAGCAGTACTTC
CAISPGTGDYEQYF
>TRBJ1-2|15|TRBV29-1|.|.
TGCAGCGTTTCCCCAAGCTCGGGGGGCCTTGGTGGCTACACCTTC
CSVSPSSGGLGGYTF
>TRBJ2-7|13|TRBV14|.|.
TGTGCCAGCAGCCACAACTCGGTCTACGAGCAGTACTTC
CASSHNSVYEQYF
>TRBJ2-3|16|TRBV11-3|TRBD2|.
TGTGCCAGCAGTTATAGCGGGGGGGCGGGCACAGATACGCAGTATTTT
CASSYSGGAGTDTQYF
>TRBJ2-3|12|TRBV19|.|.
TGTGCCAGTAGTATCTTTCAGGATACGCAGTATTTT
CASSIFQDTQYF
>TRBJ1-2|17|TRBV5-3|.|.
TGTGCCAGAAGCTTACTCCCTCCAGACACATTTAACTATGGCTACACCTTC
CARSLLPPDTFNYGYTF